Below, 23 T cell receptor beta chains from the same sample are listed, as sequenced in a study of T-cell reconstitution after alpha-beta-depleted transplantation in children. Unique molecular identifiers tagged the TCRbeta library. In TCRdb, the PCR reads were re-called with MiXCR into one record per CDR3 protein. Of about a million distinct CDR3 sequences in the sample, roughly 29% were seen once. Specimen: PBMCs, mostly from graft donor cells, collected 360 days after TCRalphabeta/CD19-depleted stem cell transplant. These receptors all stem from a boy younger than two who had a stem cell transplant for SCID, so the T cells may come from the graft donor.

The chain recombines TRBV3-1 with TRBJ2-1; tentatively, D is TRBD2 (7 bases). The CDR3 extends over 15 amino acids. CDR1 and CDR2 (germline): LGHDT, YNNKEL (reference sequence). Trimming pared 2 bases from V and 3 bases from J, leaving 11 bases between. Written as DNA, the CDR3 is TGTGCCAGCAGCCAAAAGGGGGGGTTCTACAATGAGCAGTTCTTC. Its protein is CASSQKGGFYNEQFF.

The chain joins TRBV29-1 to TRBJ2-1, with TRBD2 matching 10 bases. CDR3 size: 18 residues. Germline CDR1 and CDR2: SQVTM and ANQGSEA. V lost 5 bases to trimming and J lost 0 bases; unmatched junction nucleotides: 13. The CDR3 loop reads CSVTPLAGPSRSYNEQFF. CDR3 coding DNA: TGCAGCGTTACGCCACTAGCGGGGCCATCCCGCTCCTACAATGAGCAGTTCTTC.

This chain connects TRBV3-1 to TRBJ2-1; no reliable D call. The V end lost 3 bases, the J end lost 5 bases, and 11 bases lay between the germline ends. The V gene's germline CDR1 is LGHDT and CDR2 YNNKEL (reference sequence). There are 14 residues in the CDR3. In DNA, the CDR3 is TGTGCCAGCAGCCAGGAACACCCGGACAATGAGCAGTTCTTC. Amino acid sequence: CASSQEHPDNEQFF.

This clonotype was detected only once. This chain links TRBV5-5 with TRBJ2-3; TRBD1 aligns across 9 bases. Germline CDR1 reads SGHKS; CDR2 reads YYEKEE (reference sequence). This CDR3 comprises 14 residues. The trim removed 0 bases at V and 7 bases at J, leaving 3 bases unmatched. The CDR3 loop reads CASSLGQGGNTQYF. In nucleotides, the CDR3 is TGTGCCAGCAGCTTGGGACAGGGGGGAAATACGCAGTATTTT. Combining the CDR3 with reference TRBV5-5 and TRBJ2-3 gives the whole variable domain DAGVTQSPTHLIKTRGQQVTLRCSPISGHKSVSWYQQVLGQGPQFIFQYYEKEERGRGNFPDRFSARQFPNYSSELNVNALLLGDSALYLCASSLGQGGNTQYFGPGTRLTVL.

The V gene is TRBV7-9, the J gene TRBJ2-2, with 12 bases that match TRBD2. The J segment lost 5 bases and the V segment lost 5 bases, leaving 3 bases of the junction unmatched. The CDR3 totals 15 residues. Germline V gives CDR1 SEHNR, CDR2 FQNEAQ (reference sequence). The DNA for the CDR3 is TGTGCCAGCAGCAAACTAGCGGGGGGAACCGGGGAGCTGTTTTTT. Amino acids: CASSKLAGGTGELFF.

The genes are TRBV12-3 or TRBV12-4 and TRBJ2-5, with no clear D. V was pared by 3 bases and J by 5 bases, with 10 bases between. The CDR3 length is 13 residues. The DNA of the CDR3 is TGTGCCAGCAGTTTGTTCCTTCGGGAGACCCAGTACTTC. As protein: CASSLFLRETQYF.

The chain is built from TRBV3-1 and TRBJ2-5; weak D call: TRBD2 (5 bases). V lost 1 base to trimming and J lost 3 bases, with 9 bases between them. Germline V gene sequence: CDR1 LGHDT, CDR2 YNNKEL (reference sequence). This CDR3 is built from 14 residues. The CDR3 nucleotides read TGTGCCAGCAGCCAAGCCGGGGTGGAAGAGACCCAGTACTTC. Protein sequence: CASSQAGVEETQYF.

J is TRBJ1-1 and V is TRBV5-2; the table's D gene call, TRBD1, was not cross checked with the DNA. TRBV5-2 is described as a pseudogene. The CDR3 spans 13 residues. In nucleotides, the CDR3 is TGTGCCAGGGGCCCCGGGACAGGCGGGAGAGCTTTCTTT. Its translation: CARGPGTGGRAFF.

This clonotype was counted at least ten times. This chain uses TRBV9 with TRBJ2-1, with 7 nucleotides matching TRBD1. This CDR3 spans 16 amino acids. The V segment lost 5 bases and the J segment 4 bases; nucleotides outside the gene matches: 12. Germline V gene data show CDR1 as SGDLS and CDR2 as YYNGEE. The CDR3 bases are TGTGCCAGCAGTGTCGATTTTACGACAGGGTACAATGAGCAGTTCTTC. Translating gives CASSVDFTTGYNEQFF. The entire variable domain, with the rest obtained from reference TRBV9 and TRBJ2-1, is as follows: DSGVTQTPKHLITATGQRVTLRCSPRSGDLSVYWYQQSLDQGLQFLIQYYNGEERAKGNILERFSAQQFPDLHSELNLSSLELGDSALYFCASSVDFTTGYNEQFFGPGTRLTVL.

This rearrangement joins TRBV5-1 to TRBJ2-3, with 8 positions matching TRBD2. The CDR3 is 13 residues long. V lost 3 bases and J lost 4; bases outside the gene matches: 1. Germline CDR1 SGHRS, CDR2 YFSETQ. The CDR3 nucleotides read TGCGCCAGCAGCTACGGGAGGGCAGATACGCAGTATTTT. Protein product: CASSYGRADTQYF.

V usage is TRBV29-1 and J usage is TRBJ1-5; TRBD1 matches at 11 bases. CDR1 and CDR2 from the germline V gene are SQVTM and ANQGSEA. The CDR3 consists of 15 residues. Trimming removed 4 bases from V and 2 bases from J; junction bases left unmatched: 4. The CDR3 sequence: CSVGTGGGGNQPQHF. The CDR3 DNA is TGCAGCGTTGGGACAGGGGGCGGAGGCAATCAGCCCCAGCATTTT.

Only a few counts were recorded for this clonotype. J is TRBJ2-7 and V is TRBV20-1; D is possibly TRBD1 (6 bases). Germline values: CDR1 DFQATT, CDR2 SNEGSKA (reference sequence). This CDR3 region has 16 residues. Trimming left V 3 bases short and J 2 bases short, with 20 bases between. The CDR3 loop is CSARSVIWGPTYEQYF. Written as DNA, the CDR3 is TGCAGTGCTAGGAGTGTCATATGGGGGCCCACCTACGAGCAGTACTTC.

The chain combines TRBV7-9 with TRBJ2-1; 10 bases map to TRBD2. The V segment lost 7 bases and the J segment 7 bases; nucleotides outside the gene matches: 7. This CDR3 spans 14 amino acids. The germline CDR1 and CDR2 sequences are SEHNR and FQNEAQ (reference sequence). CDR3 sequence reads: CASTSGLAENEQFF. Written as DNA, the CDR3 is TGTGCCAGCACTTCAGGACTAGCGGAAAATGAGCAGTTCTTC.

The V call is TRBV12-3 or TRBV12-4, the J call TRBJ2-4; D could derive from TRBD1 or TRBD2 (5 bases each). V lost 5 bases, J lost 0 bases, and 17 bases lay in between. CDR3 size: 17 residues. CDR3 loop: CASSLRQIGTAKNIQYF. CDR3 bases: TGTGCCAGCAGTCTACGACAGATAGGGACAGCCAAAAACATTCAGTACTTC.

The chain links TRBV29-1 to TRBJ2-5; the D gene is possibly TRBD2 (6 bases). The CDR3 totals 14 residues. Per germline, CDR1 SQVTM and CDR2 ANQGSEA. V was cut by 4 bases and J by 5 bases, with 17 bases left in between. As DNA, the CDR3 is TGCAGCGTTGGCAGGCGGGGAGCAGGGGAGACCCAGTACTTC. Translating gives CSVGRRGAGETQYF.

The table lists this clonotype with a few counts. The V and J genes are TRBV9 and TRBJ1-6; D possibly corresponds to TRBD1 (5 bases). The germline gives CDR1 SGDLS, CDR2 YYNGEE. The CDR3 is made up of 18 amino acids. Between the trimmed V and J ends, which lost 4 bases and 0 bases, there was a span of 17 bases. Here the CDR3 reads CASSFGTVTSSYNSPLHF. As DNA, the CDR3 is TGTGCCAGCAGCTTCGGGACGGTTACAAGCTCCTATAATTCACCCCTCCACTTT.

The gene calls are TRBV5-1 and TRBJ2-1, with TRBD2 as a possible D gene (5 bases). The CDR3 covers 17 residues. Germline V gene sequence: CDR1 SGHRS, CDR2 YFSETQ. Trimming pared 0 bases from V and 6 bases from J, leaving 19 bases between. CDR3 residues: CASSLVWNPRGINEQFF. The CDR3 DNA is TGCGCCAGCAGCTTGGTCTGGAACCCACGGGGTATCAATGAGCAGTTCTTC.

This clonotype was seen a few times. The V gene is TRBV12-3 or TRBV12-4, the J gene TRBJ2-1; D is unresolved. V was trimmed by 3 bases and J by 6 bases, leaving 6 bases between them. This CDR3 comprises 12 residues. The CDR3 nucleotides read TGTGCCAGCAGTTTCTTAAGCAATGAGCAGTTCTTC. Translated, it gives CASSFLSNEQFF.

This clonotype was counted a few times. This chain's CDR3 is CASSFTGQTNEKLFF. The CDR3 region has the DNA TGTGCCAGCAGCTTTACGGGACAGACTAATGAAAAACTGTTTTTT. The gene calls are TRBV7-8 and TRBJ1-4; 7 bases align to TRBD1. Germline values: CDR1 SGHVS, CDR2 FQNEAQ. This CDR3 has 15 residues. The V segment lost 3 bases and the J segment 2 bases; nucleotides outside the gene matches: 3.

Comment on this clonotype: A read error may account for a junction end that differs from germline. This chain joins TRBV20-1 and TRBJ2-1; D remains unclear. The CDR3 contains 14 residues. Germline V lookup: CDR1 DFQATT, CDR2 SNEGSKA (reference sequence). CDR3 sequence (DNA): TGCAGTGTTAGAGGCAAGCTAACTTACAATGAGCAGTTCTTC. Its protein product is CSVRGKLTYNEQFF.

This sequence joins TRBV27 and TRBJ2-1, with 7 bases fitting TRBD2. This CDR3 spans 17 amino acids. CDR1 is MNHEY and CDR2 is SMNVEV in the germline V gene (reference sequence). The CDR3, as DNA: TGTGCTAAGCACTTGGGGGGGAAACCTTCACCGTACAATGAGCAGTTCTTC. Its translation: CAKHLGGKPSPYNEQFF.

This clonotype was observed many times. The chain carries TRBV9 and TRBJ2-3; 7 bases map to TRBD1. J was trimmed by 3 bases and V by 3 bases; bases with no gene match: 10. The CDR3 has 16 amino acids. CDR1 and CDR2 from the germline V gene are SGDLS and YYNGEE. The CDR3 reads CASSARTGGSTDTQYF. CDR3 DNA: TGTGCCAGCAGCGCCCGGACAGGTGGCAGTACAGATACGCAGTATTTT.

This chain uses TRBV9 with TRBJ2-1; D assignment may be TRBD1 or TRBD2 (6 bases each). With 0 bases removed from V and 6 bases from J, the gap between germline ends came to 13 bases. The CDR3 covers 15 residues. Per the germline V gene, CDR1 is SGDLS and CDR2 is YYNGEE. The CDR3 bases are TGTGCCAGCAGCGTAGTGGGGGGCCAGGGCAATGAGCAGTTCTTC. As protein: CASSVVGGQGNEQFF.